These 28 T cell receptor beta chains were all obtained from the same sample, sequenced in a study of beta chain features in type 1 diabetes. Sequenced material consisted of expressed TCRB transcripts (all of the isolated RNA was reverse transcribed). The protocol was immunoSEQ multiplex PCR, while the TCRdb copy is restricted to in-frame clones and leaves out a portion. Of roughly 230,000 clones in the sample, around 10% were seen once. Input material: naive CD4+ T cells from blood. These receptors came from a woman between 18 and 30 years old in good health.

This clone was detected a few times. The V call is TRBV5-4, the J call TRBJ1-2, with 8 bases that match TRBD1. CDR3 length: 14 residues. V lost 8 bases, J lost 6 bases, and 12 bases stayed unmatched. Germline V gene lookup returns CDR1 SGHNT and CDR2 YYREEE (reference sequence). CDR3 sequence: CASRLDREVNGYTF. DNA of the CDR3: TGTGCCAGTAGACTGGACAGGGAGGTTAATGGCTACACCTTC.

J is TRBJ2-1 and V is TRBV5-1; 8 positions agree with TRBD1. V shed 3 bases, J shed 4 bases, and the junction held 9 bases outside the gene matches. The germline V gene encodes CDR1 SGHRS and CDR2 YFSETQ. This CDR3 comprises 16 residues. The CDR3 here is CASSSTGDVRYNEQFF. In DNA, the CDR3 is TGCGCCAGCAGCTCGACAGGGGACGTGAGGTACAATGAGCAGTTCTTC.

J is TRBJ2-5 and V is TRBV7-2; no firm D call. The germline V gene encodes CDR1 SGHTA and CDR2 FQGNSA. The CDR3 is made up of 13 amino acids. Trimming removed 6 bases at V and 2 bases at J, with 10 bases between. The CDR3 loop reads CASRSTPQETQYF. In DNA form, the CDR3 reads TGTGCCAGCAGGTCGACACCTCAAGAGACCCAGTACTTC.

This clone turned up a few times. The chain recombines TRBV2 with TRBJ2-5; 8 nucleotides line up with TRBD1. J lost 0 bases, V lost 5 bases, and 5 bases had no gene match. The CDR3 loop spans 15 amino acids. Germline V gene data show CDR1 as SNHLY and CDR2 as FYNNEI. CDR3 DNA sequence: TGTGCCAGCAGTCCAGGACAGGGTTACCAAGAGACCCAGTACTTC. Translation: CASSPGQGYQETQYF.

The rearrangement links TRBV11-2 to TRBJ1-4, with D unclear. Germline CDR1 and CDR2: SGHAT and FQNNGV. This CDR3 is built from 16 residues. Trimming left V 2 bases short and J 8 bases short, with 18 bases between. CDR3 sequence: CASSLLGVPEEEKLFF. The DNA of the CDR3 is TGTGCCAGCAGCTTACTCGGGGTGCCTGAGGAGGAAAAACTGTTTTTT. The whole variable domain, remainder taken from reference TRBV11-2 and TRBJ1-4, is EAGVAQSPRYKIIEKRQSVAFWCNPISGHATLYWYQQILGQGPKLLIQFQNNGVVDDSQLPKDRFSAERLKGVDSTLKIQPAKLEDSAVYLCASSLLGVPEEEKLFFGSGTQLSVL.

The chain combines TRBV6-5 with TRBJ2-2; a weak D match, TRBD1 (5 bases). CDR1 is MNHEY and CDR2 is SVGAGI in the germline V gene. The CDR3 totals 15 residues. Deletions cut 4 bases from V and 1 base from J, with 10 bases between. In DNA form, the CDR3 reads TGTGCCAGCAGTTCCCGACAGCAGAACACCGGGGAGCTGTTTTTT. Its protein is CASSSRQQNTGELFF.

J is TRBJ1-1 and V is TRBV5-1; 7 nucleotides match TRBD1. The CDR3 extends over 17 amino acids. Germline CDR1 and CDR2: SGHRS and YFSETQ. The V gene end was trimmed by 2 bases and the J gene end by 6 bases; junction bases not matched to a gene: 16. The CDR3: CASSFKNPTGIGAEAFF. Written as DNA, the CDR3 is TGCGCCAGCAGCTTCAAAAACCCGACAGGGATTGGGGCTGAAGCTTTCTTT.

J is TRBJ1-1 and V is TRBV5-1; 10 bases are a match to TRBD1. Germline V gene sequence: CDR1 SGHRS, CDR2 YFSETQ. With V trimmed by 2 bases and J by 1 base, 5 bases remained unmatched. This CDR3 contains 16 residues. CDR3 residues: CASSLPRDRGNTEAFF. The CDR3 nucleotides read TGCGCCAGCAGCTTACCCCGGGACAGGGGGAACACTGAAGCTTTCTTT.

The rearrangement uses TRBV19 and TRBJ2-5, with D possibly TRBD2 on 5 matching bases. Deletions cut 5 bases from V and 5 bases from J, with 12 bases between. The CDR3 sequence is 13 residues long. Per the germline V gene, CDR1 is LNHDA and CDR2 is SQIVND (reference sequence). CDR3 sequence: CASSPGRGETQYF. Here the CDR3 DNA reads TGTGCCAGTAGTCCGGGCCGCGGGGAGACCCAGTACTTC.

This chain's CDR3 is CASSLAPTNEQFF. For the CDR3, the DNA is TGCGCCAGCAGCTTGGCACCTACCAATGAGCAGTTCTTC. This chain uses TRBV5-1 with TRBJ2-1; D unclear. V lost 0 bases and J lost 6, with 7 bases in between. This CDR3 comprises 13 residues. Germline V gene sequence: CDR1 SGHRS, CDR2 YFSETQ.

Turning to this clone: A read error may produce the germline difference seen at one junction end. The chain employs TRBV7-7 and TRBJ2-2; D is possibly TRBD2 (5 bases). The CDR3 runs to 14 residues. Germline loops: CDR1 SSHAT, CDR2 FNYEAQ (reference sequence). The CDR3 bases are TGTGCTAGCAGCTTACTAGGAAACACCGGGGAGCTGTTTTTT. Protein sequence: CASSLLGNTGELFF.

This chain joins TRBV9 and TRBJ1-1, with D uncertain. Germline V gives CDR1 SGDLS, CDR2 YYNGEE. Trimming pared 0 bases from V and 0 bases from J, leaving 12 bases between. The CDR3 has 16 residues. The CDR3 DNA sequence: TGTGCCAGCAGCGTAGGCGGCTCCCGCATGAACACTGAAGCTTTCTTT. As protein: CASSVGGSRMNTEAFF. Variable domain in full (rest from reference TRBV9 and TRBJ1-1): DSGVTQTPKHLITATGQRVTLRCSPRSGDLSVYWYQQSLDQGLQFLIQYYNGEERAKGNILERFSAQQFPDLHSELNLSSLELGDSALYFCASSVGGSRMNTEAFFGQGTRLTVV.

This clone was counted only a few times. The CDR3 is CAWNRDRGRGGGYNEQFF. The CDR3 DNA is TGTGCCTGGAACCGGGACAGGGGGCGCGGGGGGGGCTACAATGAGCAGTTCTTC. V usage is TRBV30 and J usage is TRBJ2-1; 12 bases map to TRBD1. The CDR3 extends over 18 amino acids. The V gene end was trimmed by 4 bases and the J gene end by 3 bases; junction bases not matched to a gene: 13. Germline values: CDR1 GTSNPN, CDR2 SVGIG (reference sequence). The full variable domain, with the rest looked up from reference TRBV30 and TRBJ2-1, is SQTIHQWPATLVQPVGSPLSLECTVEGTSNPNLYWYRQAAGRGLQLLFYSVGIGQISSEVPQNLSASRPQDRQFILSSKKLLLSDSGFYLCAWNRDRGRGGGYNEQFFGPGTRLTVL.

The chain has TRBV4-2 and TRBJ1-1; 7 bases align to TRBD1. V gave up 4 bases and J gave up 6 bases; unmatched junction bases: 5. The V gene's germline CDR1 is LGHNA and CDR2 YNFKEQ. The CDR3 loop spans 13 amino acids. The CDR3 DNA reads as TGTGCCAGCAGCCGACAGGGAGCGCCTGAAGCTTTCTTT. The encoded protein is CASSRQGAPEAFF.

The chain joins TRBV7-8 to TRBJ2-5; 9 bases line up with TRBD1. CDR1 and CDR2 (germline): SGHVS, FQNEAQ. Germline trimming cut 6 bases from V and 5 bases from J; bases unmatched to any gene: 7. This CDR3 has 14 residues. CDR3 sequence (DNA): TGTGCCAGCAGTCGGGACAGGGTCTCGGAGACCCAGTACTTC. It yields the protein CASSRDRVSETQYF.

This clone has just a few counts. The chain combines TRBV18 with TRBJ1-2, with TRBD1 matching over 7 bases. CDR1 is KGHSH, CDR2 LQKENI, per germline. CDR3 size: 14 residues. Trimming cost V 3 bases and J 3 bases; bases outside gene matches: 4. DNA of the CDR3: TGTGCCAGCTCACCTCTTGGGACAGACTATGGCTACACCTTC. It yields the protein CASSPLGTDYGYTF.

This chain joins TRBV7-9 and TRBJ1-4; D possibly corresponds to TRBD1 (6 bases). CDR1 SEHNR and CDR2 FQNEAQ come from the germline V gene (reference sequence). The CDR3 has 16 amino acids. Trimming left V 1 base short and J 8 bases short, with 17 bases between. In DNA form, the CDR3 reads TGTGCCAGCAGCTTAGGGGACACGATGTACTGGGAAAAACTGTTTTTT. Its translation is CASSLGDTMYWEKLFF. Drawing the rest from reference TRBV7-9 and TRBJ1-4, the complete variable domain is DTGVSQNPRHKITKRGQNVTFRCDPISEHNRLYWYRQTLGQGPEFLTYFQNEAQLEKSRLLSDRFSAERPKGSFSTLEIQRTEQGDSAMYLCASSLGDTMYWEKLFFGSGTQLSVL.

This clone was counted a few times. J is TRBJ1-1 and V is TRBV5-1; possibly TRBD1 for D (6 bases). This CDR3 has 17 amino acids. Trimming took off 0 bases at V and 0 bases at J, with 15 bases between the two ends. The germline V gene has CDR1 SGHRS and CDR2 YFSETQ. CDR3 sequence: CASSLAWGTGLNTEAFF. CDR3 bases: TGCGCCAGCAGCTTGGCTTGGGGTACAGGGCTGAACACTGAAGCTTTCTTT.

This clone showed up many times. This sequence joins TRBV29-1 and TRBJ2-3; maybe TRBD1 (6 bases). Germline values: CDR1 SQVTM, CDR2 ANQGSEA. The V and J ends lost 4 bases and 2 bases respectively, with 10 bases between them. The CDR3 has 13 amino acids. CDR3 amino acids: CSVGTGNTDTQYF. The CDR3 DNA reads as TGCAGCGTTGGCACAGGGAACACAGATACGCAGTATTTT.

This chain uses TRBV2 with TRBJ2-5, with TRBD1 identical over 10 bases. Trimming took 5 bases from V and 5 from J; bases not matched to a gene: 14. The germline V gene has CDR1 SNHLY and CDR2 FYNNEI. This CDR3 spans 17 amino acids. The CDR3 protein is CASSYGSVTGGEETQYF. The CDR3 coding sequence is TGTGCCAGCAGTTACGGGAGCGTGACAGGGGGCGAGGAGACCCAGTACTTC.

This clone was seen more than once but under ten times. The J gene is TRBJ2-1, the V gene TRBV27; D is perhaps TRBD2 (5 bases). This CDR3 is built from 13 residues. Germline V lookup: CDR1 MNHEY, CDR2 SMNVEV (reference sequence). Trimming removed 4 bases at V and 7 bases at J, with 11 bases between. CDR3 in amino acids: CASSSLVPNEQFF. The CDR3 DNA is TGTGCCAGCAGTTCACTAGTCCCTAATGAGCAGTTCTTC.

This clone was counted between two and nine times. The chain has TRBV9 and TRBJ1-2, with TRBD1 identical over 12 bases. CDR1 SGDLS and CDR2 YYNGEE come from the germline V gene. The V gene end was trimmed by 3 bases and the J gene end by 7 bases; junction bases not matched to a gene: 4. The CDR3 extends over 14 amino acids. The CDR3 DNA reads TGTGCCAGCAGCGCGGGACAGGGGGCTCGTGGCTACACCTTC. It yields the protein CASSAGQGARGYTF.

This clone was seen a few times. A read error may produce the germline difference seen at one junction end. The chain employs TRBV7-7 and TRBJ1-1; 7 bases agree with TRBD1. The CDR3 is 15 residues long. CDR1 is SSHAT, CDR2 FNYEAQ, per germline (reference sequence). The CDR3 nucleotides are TGTGCTAGCACCTCACTCGACAGGGCCCACACTGAAGCTTTCTTT. It encodes CASTSLDRAHTEAFF.

The sample holds a few counts of this clone. The V call is TRBV7-9, the J call TRBJ2-6; D is unresolved. V was clipped by 8 bases and J by 0 bases, with 14 bases between them. The CDR3 has 16 residues. Germline V gene lookup returns CDR1 SEHNR and CDR2 FQNEAQ (reference sequence). The CDR3 DNA follows: TGTGCCAGCCCACACAACACCCGCTCTGGGGCCAACGTCCTGACTTTC. It translates to CASPHNTRSGANVLTF.

The rearrangement joins TRBV6-6 to TRBJ1-6, with D hard to call. The V end lost 2 bases, the J end lost 8 bases, and 10 bases lay between the germline ends. This CDR3 contains 14 residues. CDR1 and CDR2 from the germline V gene are MNHNY and SVGAGI (reference sequence). The CDR3 sequence is CASSYLGRDSPLHF. CDR3 bases: TGTGCCAGCAGTTACCTGGGGAGGGATTCACCCCTCCACTTT.

The gene calls are TRBV5-4 and TRBJ1-2; 9 bases align to TRBD1. The CDR3 runs to 16 residues. V was pared by 0 bases and J by 5 bases, with 8 bases of the junction left unmatched. Germline V lookup: CDR1 SGHNT, CDR2 YYREEE (reference sequence). The CDR3 protein is CASSLAGTGTWYGYTF. As DNA, the CDR3 is TGTGCCAGCAGCTTGGCCGGGACAGGGACCTGGTATGGCTACACCTTC.

The chain carries TRBV10-3 and TRBJ1-2; the match to TRBD1 covers 7 bases. Germline V gene lookup returns CDR1 ENHRY and CDR2 SYGVKD. With 5 bases clipped from V and 8 bases from J, the junction kept 14 bases outside the gene matches. This CDR3 comprises 15 residues. For the CDR3, the DNA is TGTGCCATCAGTCCCTTGGGACAGATAGCGGGAGGCTACACCTTC. It specifies CAISPLGQIAGGYTF.

The chain employs TRBV18 and TRBJ1-1, with no clear D. CDR1 is KGHSH and CDR2 is LQKENI in the germline V gene. V shed 4 bases and J shed 1 base, with 19 bases lying between them. The CDR3 has 17 amino acids. The CDR3 reads CASSRRQENTWNTEAFF. In nucleotides, the CDR3 is TGTGCCAGCTCACGACGGCAGGAAAACACATGGAACACTGAAGCTTTCTTT.